These 5 T cell receptor beta chains came from one sample sequenced in a study of blood T cell repertoires in COVID-19. Profiling relied on immunoSEQ multiplex PCR, and the TCRdb table lists in-frame clones only, not all of them. The data contain 70,000 to 95,000 clones, roughly 90% of them singletons. What was sequenced was peripheral blood. The receptors originated from a middle-aged man with COVID-19, enrolled during active disease.

The chain is built from TRBV5-1 and TRBJ1-6, with D tentatively TRBD1 (6 bases). Germline V gives CDR1 SGHRS, CDR2 YFSETQ. CDR3 length: 15 residues. The V and J ends lost 0 bases and 10 bases respectively, with 14 bases between them. The CDR3: CASSLGGGVSSPLHF. CDR3 bases: TGCGCCAGCAGCTTGGGAGGGGGGGTGTCATCACCCCTCCACTTT. Drawing the rest from reference TRBV5-1 and TRBJ1-6, the complete variable domain is KAGVTQTPRYLIKTRGQQVTLSCSPISGHRSVSWYQQTPGQGLQFLFEYFSETQRNKGNFPGRFSGRQFSNSRSEMNVSTLELGDSALYLCASSLGGGVSSPLHFGNGTRLTVT.

The CDR3 reads CASSPRQGLDTEAFF. The CDR3 region has the DNA TGTGCCAGCAGCCCAAGACAGGGCCTAGACACTGAAGCTTTCTTT. V usage is TRBV7-8 and J usage is TRBJ1-1, with 7 bases matching TRBD1. CDR1 and CDR2 from the germline V gene are SGHVS and FQNEAQ. CDR3 length: 15 residues. V lost 5 bases to trimming and J lost 3 bases; unmatched junction nucleotides: 9.

The rearrangement uses TRBV6-1 and TRBJ1-1; D is undetermined. CDR3 length equals 16 residues. V was pared by 0 bases and J by 1 base, with 12 bases between. Germline assignment: CDR1 MNHNS and CDR2 SASEGT. The CDR3 protein is CASSEALLHSNTEAFF. The CDR3 nucleotides read TGTGCCAGCAGTGAAGCGCTTCTTCACTCGAACACTGAAGCTTTCTTT.

The chain has TRBV9 and TRBJ2-3; D may be TRBD2 (6 bases). V lost 2 bases and J lost 0, with 13 bases in between. The CDR3 is 16 residues long. The V gene's germline CDR1 is SGDLS and CDR2 YYNGEE. The CDR3 DNA follows: TGTGCCAGCAGCGTGACACCGCGGGGAAGCACAGATACGCAGTATTTT. It translates to CASSVTPRGSTDTQYF. Full variable domain (outside the CDR3, taken from reference TRBV9 and TRBJ2-3): DSGVTQTPKHLITATGQRVTLRCSPRSGDLSVYWYQQSLDQGLQFLIQYYNGEERAKGNILERFSAQQFPDLHSELNLSSLELGDSALYFCASSVTPRGSTDTQYFGPGTRLTVL.

The V call is TRBV12-3 or TRBV12-4, the J call TRBJ2-2; no firm D call. This CDR3 contains 12 residues. Between the trimmed V and J ends, which lost 6 bases and 7 bases, there was a span of 9 bases. Written as DNA, the CDR3 is TGTGCCAGCAGCCTGCGGTTCGGGGAGCTGTTTTTT. Amino acids: CASSLRFGELFF.